The 7 T cell receptor beta chains below were found in one sample sequenced in a study of cytomegalovirus exposure and HLA in healthy donors (TCRdb year 2017). The receptor library was made with the immunoSEQ multiplex PCR assay. The multiplex PCR relied on a mix of 60 forward primers for TCR Vbeta segments and 13 reverse primers for TCR Jbeta segments. The source is immuneACCESS, and TCRdb retained only in-frame sequences with V and J called. Part of the clones is not carried over; for the studies checked, unresolved V genes explain less than half of this, and the remainder is unexplained. The sample has about 98,000 clones on record, around 75% of them singletons. The ten largest clones take up approximately 9.9% of the sample. Sequencing was carried out using PBMCs. These TCRs come from a young man in good health and CMV-seropositive.

V gene TRBV7-9 combines with J gene TRBJ1-1; weak D call: TRBD1 (5 bases). Trimming shortened V by 2 bases and J by 5 bases, and 15 bases separated the two germline ends. Germline values: CDR1 SEHNR, CDR2 FQNEAQ (reference sequence). There are 15 residues in the CDR3. CDR3 nucleotides: TGTGCCAGCAGCTTAAGGGCAGAAAAGGGGACTGAAGCTTTCTTT. Amino acid sequence: CASSLRAEKGTEAFF. The whole variable domain, remainder taken from reference TRBV7-9 and TRBJ1-1, is DTGVSQNPRHKITKRGQNVTFRCDPISEHNRLYWYRQTLGQGPEFLTYFQNEAQLEKSRLLSDRFSAERPKGSFSTLEIQRTEQGDSAMYLCASSLRAEKGTEAFFGQGTRLTVV.

The rearrangement uses TRBV6-5 and TRBJ2-3, with TRBD2 as a possible D gene (7 bases). The CDR3 runs to 13 residues. Germline CDR1 MNHEY, CDR2 SVGAGI. The V end was cut by 8 bases, the J end by 3 bases, with 12 bases between. CDR3 DNA sequence: TGTGCCAGCGGGGGGGCCGAGACAGATACGCAGTATTTT. It yields the protein CASGGAETDTQYF.

In this sample, this clone turned up a few times. The chain joins TRBV9 to TRBJ2-3; D not resolved. The CDR3 spans 15 residues. The germline gives CDR1 SGDLS, CDR2 YYNGEE. The V end was cut by 0 bases, the J end by 0 bases, with 8 bases between. Written as DNA, the CDR3 is TGTGCCAGCAGCGTAGGGCTAGGCAGCACAGATACGCAGTATTTT. Protein sequence: CASSVGLGSTDTQYF.

This clone was observed once. This chain connects TRBV27 to TRBJ1-5; TRBD1 aligns across 7 bases. CDR1 is MNHEY, CDR2 SMNVEV, per germline (reference sequence). CDR3 length: 14 amino acids. Trimming cost V 11 bases and J 5 bases; bases outside gene matches: 12. The CDR3 DNA is TGTGCCCATTCTCAGGGACAGAGGGATCAGCCCCAGCATTTT. Translated: CAHSQGQRDQPQHF.

There are a few counts of this clone. V and J are TRBV28 and TRBJ2-7; the match to TRBD2 covers 9 bases. CDR3 length equals 15 residues. CDR1 MDHEN and CDR2 SYDVKM come from the germline V gene. After removal of 2 bases from V and 4 bases from J, the junction contained 6 bases not matched to a gene. The CDR3 DNA reads TGTGCCAGCAGTTTAGTTCTAGCGGGGATTTACGAGCAGTACTTC. As protein: CASSLVLAGIYEQYF. The variable domain in full, completed from reference TRBV28 and TRBJ2-7, reads DVKVTQSSRYLVKRTGEKVFLECVQDMDHENMFWYRQDPGLGLRLIYFSYDVKMKEKGDIPEGYSVSREKKERFSLILESASTNQTSMYLCASSLVLAGIYEQYFGPGTRLTVT.

CDR3 residues: CASSEASEQYF. DNA of the CDR3: TGCGCCAGCAGCGAAGCATCGGAGCAGTACTTC. V is TRBV5-1 and J is TRBJ2-7; no firm D call. Per the germline V gene, CDR1 is SGHRS and CDR2 is YFSETQ. With 4 bases removed from V and 7 bases from J, the gap between germline ends came to 9 bases. The CDR3 is 11 amino acids. The entire variable domain, with the rest obtained from reference TRBV5-1 and TRBJ2-7, is as follows: KAGVTQTPRYLIKTRGQQVTLSCSPISGHRSVSWYQQTPGQGLQFLFEYFSETQRNKGNFPGRFSGRQFSNSRSEMNVSTLELGDSALYLCASSEASEQYFGPGTRLTVT.

The chain has TRBV25-1 and TRBJ1-1, with 10 bases that match TRBD1. Unmatched junction bases numbered 17, after V lost 1 base and J lost 12 bases. Germline V CDR1 and CDR2: MGHDK, SYGVNS. The CDR3 contains 17 residues. DNA of the CDR3: TGTGCCAGCAGTGAATCAATTAGGGGGACAGGGGTCATGACACCTTTCTTT. It translates to CASSESIRGTGVMTPFF.